A selection of T cell receptor beta chains follows, all from one sample in a study of cytomegalovirus exposure and HLA in healthy donors. Generated by immunoSEQ multiplex PCR, the TCRdb table keeps only in-frame clones and is missing some. The table counts about 200,000 clones; about 6.8% lies in the top ten. Sequences were obtained from PBMCs. All receptors come from a man aged 25 to 40 in good health and CMV-seronegative. Each CDR3 is given with its conserved first and last residue.

j_call v_call cdr3_aa
TRBJ2-7 TRBV18 CASSTTSGAYEQYF
TRBJ2-1 TRBV7-2 CASSLDRDSYLTQFF
TRBJ2-3 TRBV7-7 CASSRTSTDTQYF
TRBJ2-1 TRBV7-2 CASSFMTGGTEQFF
TRBJ1-1 TRBV5-4 CASSLPGTRRLGAFF
TRBJ2-3 TRBV10-3 CAVAKPGGSTDTQYF
TRBJ2-7 TRBV6-1 CASSDVRQINYEQYF
TRBJ1-2 TRBV19 CASSSRIEGRGGYTF
TRBJ2-4 TRBV4-1 CASSLLTGAQAKNIQYF
TRBJ2-7 TRBV29-1 CSGGGKSYEQYF
TRBJ1-5 TRBV19 CASSTTGGNQPQHF
TRBJ2-4 TRBV4-2 CASSQGSDLGDIQYF
TRBJ2-2 TRBV18 CASSSGTGYTGELFF
TRBJ2-7 TRBV27 CASRRAAYEQYF
TRBJ1-1 TRBV2 CASSGQLMNTEAFF
TRBJ2-5 TRBV18 CASSPPSQETQYF
TRBJ2-5 TRBV28 CASSLGAGGQETQYF
TRBJ2-1 TRBV4-3 CASSQDPWGGEQFF
TRBJ1-5 TRBV5-6 CASSLGRGTGNQPQHF
TRBJ1-1 TRBV30 CAWRDFDTNTEAFF
TRBJ2-5 TRBV7-2 CASSLVGGGAAETQYF
TRBJ1-3 TRBV6-5 CATQLQREGNTIYF
TRBJ1-4 TRBV19 CASSRVAGLTEKLFF
TRBJ2-7 TRBV5-3 CARSPSAGPTYEQYF
TRBJ2-7 TRBV7-2 CASSLVGTGGHEQYF
TRBJ2-5 TRBV6-5 CASNQHSGGDRTQYF
TRBJ2-3 TRBV11-3 CASSLSPGDYTDTQYF
TRBJ2-1 TRBV7-2 CASSQFLAGPLYNEQFF
TRBJ2-7 TRBV27 CASSFGHDYEQYF
TRBJ1-3 TRBV11-2 CASSFGPPQGGNTIYF
TRBJ2-2 TRBV2 CASNFRTSGRIDTGELFF
TRBJ2-5 TRBV5-1 CASMGGPHYQYF
TRBJ2-3 TRBV30 CAWSVEWSRADTQYF
TRBJ1-5 TRBV6-1 CASSDGGAGNQPQHF
TRBJ1-1 TRBV2 CASSDQGQVEAFF
TRBJ2-7 TRBV5-1 CASSLATGGSSYEQYF
TRBJ2-3 TRBV5-1 CASSVLAGGTDTQYF
TRBJ2-1 TRBV6-5 CASSSRPEGNEQFF
. TRBV2 CASSEDNYEQYF
TRBJ2-7 TRBV5-1 CASSLGTGFDEQYF
TRBJ2-6 TRBV2 CASNRKKTGKYQGANVLTF
TRBJ2-1 TRBV4-3 CASSQDGTGKYNEQFF
TRBJ1-5 TRBV12-5 CASGLGPFDSPNQPQHF
TRBJ1-1 TRBV19 CASSSSRLNTEAFF